The rows below give T cell receptor beta chains drawn from one sample of a study of T cell repertoires in ileal Crohn's disease. Repertoires were generated with immunoSEQ multiplex PCR, while TCRdb's copy carries only in-frame clones and drops some. This table holds about 2,000 clones, nearly 90% found once. The sequenced sample consisted of ileal tissue. Receptors were obtained from an adult with Crohn's disease. The CDR3 runs from the conserved cysteine through the conserved F or W. The D gene is left open where the match is weak. Clone size is stated in some rows and not others, as once, few, many or a class when expanded.

-,TRBV5-1,TRBD2,TRBJ2-1,CASSGKSGANNEQFF,TGCGCCAGCAGCGGAAAAAGCGGGGCTAACAATGAGCAGTTCTTC
-,TRBV19,-,TRBJ2-7,CASSTGSYEQYF,TGTGCCAGTTCTACGGGCTCCTACGAGCAGTACTTC
-,TRBV4-1,-,TRBJ2-5,CASSQGLAQYF,TGCGCCAGCAGCCAAGGACTAGCCCAGTACTTC
-,TRBV4-1,-,TRBJ2-1,CASSPPFGSGLYNEQFF,TGCGCCAGCAGCCCACCGTTCGGGTCGGGCCTCTACAATGAGCAGTTCTTC
-,TRBV28,-,TRBJ2-7,CASRPLTGHSYEQYF,TGTGCCAGCAGGCCCCTGACAGGACACTCCTACGAGCAGTACTTC
-,TRBV6-1,-,TRBJ1-1,CASSENKRGFVGMNTEAFF,TGTGCCAGCAGTGAAAATAAGAGGGGGTTCGTGGGCATGAACACTGAAGCTTTCTTT
-,TRBV27,-,TRBJ2-1,CASSFLQGMGGNEQFF,TGTGCCAGCAGTTTCTTACAGGGGATGGGGGGCAATGAGCAGTTCTTC
-,TRBV6-1,-,TRBJ2-7,CASRDPWTAEQYF,TGTGCCAGCAGGGACCCCTGGACAGCCGAGCAGTACTTC
-,TRBV29-1,-,TRBJ1-2,CSVEEAKNYGYTF,TGCAGCGTCGAAGAGGCGAAAAACTATGGCTACACCTTC
-,TRBV7-9,-,TRBJ2-2,CASPPARGGGELFF,TGTGCCAGCCCCCCAGCGAGGGGAGGCGGGGAGCTGTTTTTT
-,TRBV6-6,TRBD2,TRBJ2-7,CATGGAPYEQYF,TGTGCCACGGGGGGAGCACCTTACGAGCAGTACTTC
-,TRBV5-4,-,TRBJ2-2,CASSLLTDTGELFF,TGTGCCAGCAGCTTGCTAACAGACACCGGGGAGCTGTTTTTT
-,TRBV27,-,TRBJ2-1,CASRHGNSGNEQFF,TGTGCCAGCAGGCACGGGAACAGCGGCAATGAGCAGTTCTTC
once,TRBV10-3,-,TRBJ2-7,CAISESRGKVGEQYF,TGTGCCATCAGTGAGTCGAGGGGGAAGGTTGGCGAGCAGTACTTC
few,TRBV11-3,-,TRBJ1-3,CASRTDTGNTIYF,TGTGCCAGCCGCACTGACACTGGAAACACCATATATTTT
-,TRBV5-1,TRBD2,TRBJ2-2,CASSSGLAGGTTGELFF,TGCGCCAGCAGCTCTGGACTAGCGGGAGGCACCACCGGGGAGCTGTTTTTT
-,TRBV6-5,-,TRBJ2-7,CASSPQGIRVYEQYF,TGTGCCAGCAGTCCCCAGGGGATTCGAGTATACGAGCAGTACTTC